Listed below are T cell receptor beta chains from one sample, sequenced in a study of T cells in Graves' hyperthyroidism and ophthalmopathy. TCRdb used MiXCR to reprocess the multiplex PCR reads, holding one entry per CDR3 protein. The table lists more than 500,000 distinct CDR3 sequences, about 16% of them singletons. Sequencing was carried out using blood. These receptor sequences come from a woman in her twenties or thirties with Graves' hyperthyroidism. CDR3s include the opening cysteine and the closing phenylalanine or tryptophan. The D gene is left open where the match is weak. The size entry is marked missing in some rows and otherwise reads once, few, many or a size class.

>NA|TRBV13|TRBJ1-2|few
TGTGCCAGCAGCCGGACGGATGACTTTGGCTACACCTTC
CASSRTDDFGYTF
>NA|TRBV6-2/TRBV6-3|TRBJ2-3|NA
TGTGCCAGCAGAGCGGAAACGGGAGTAATCACAGATACGCAGTATTTT
CASRAETGVITDTQYF
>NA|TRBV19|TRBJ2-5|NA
TGTGCCAGTAGTATATTTAATGGGGAGACCCAGTACTTC
CASSIFNGETQYF
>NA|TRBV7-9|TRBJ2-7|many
TGTGCCAGCAGCCCAGACGGTAGGCAGTACTTC
CASSPDGRQYF
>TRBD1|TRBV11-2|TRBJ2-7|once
TGTGCCAGCAGCTGGGGGACAGGGCGGGACGAGCAGTACTTC
CASSWGTGRDEQYF
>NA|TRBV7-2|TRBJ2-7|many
TGTGCCAGCAGTTTGGGGGGTTTACCCTACGAGCAGTACTTC
CASSLGGLPYEQYF
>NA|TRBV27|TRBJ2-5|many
TGTGCCAGCAGTTCCTCACTCCAAGAGACCCAGTACTTC
CASSSSLQETQYF
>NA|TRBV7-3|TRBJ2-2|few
TGTGCCAGCAGCTTAAGGGGGGGCAGGCGGGACTGGAACACCGGGGAGCTGTTTTTT
CASSLRGGRRDWNTGELFF
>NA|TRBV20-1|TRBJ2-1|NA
TGCAGTGCTAGAGACCGGGTGAATGAGCAGTTCTTC
CSARDRVNEQFF
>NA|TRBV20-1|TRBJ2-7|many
TGCAGTGCTTACCCTCCCGGAGACTCCTACGAGCAGTACTTC
CSAYPPGDSYEQYF
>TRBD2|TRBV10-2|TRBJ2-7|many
TGCGCCAGCAGTAGCGGGGCTGCTTACGAGCAGTACTTC
CASSSGAAYEQYF
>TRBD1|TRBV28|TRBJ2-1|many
TGTGCCAGCAGCCCTACAGGGGGCCTCAATGAGCAGTTCTTC
CASSPTGGLNEQFF
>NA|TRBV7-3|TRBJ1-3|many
TGTGCCAGCAGCTTAATGGCCGGCCCTGGAAACACCATATATTTT
CASSLMAGPGNTIYF
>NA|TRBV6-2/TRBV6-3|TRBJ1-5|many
TGTGCCAGCAGTTACCCAAACGGTAATCAGCCCCAGCATTTT
CASSYPNGNQPQHF
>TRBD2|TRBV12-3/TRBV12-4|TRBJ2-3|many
TGTGCCAGCACCCCTGGACTAGCGGGGTTCACAGATACGCAGTATTTT
CASTPGLAGFTDTQYF
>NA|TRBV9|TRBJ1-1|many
TGTGCCAGCAGCCCACGCGCCGACACTGAAGCTTTCTTT
CASSPRADTEAFF
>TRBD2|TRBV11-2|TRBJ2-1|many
TGTGCCAGCAGCTTCGATGTAGCGGGGGGCAATGAGCAGTTCTTC
CASSFDVAGGNEQFF
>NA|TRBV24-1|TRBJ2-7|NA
TGTGCCACCTCAAATTACTCCTACGAGCAGTACTTC
CATSNYSYEQYF
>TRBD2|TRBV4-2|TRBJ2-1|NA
TGTGCCAGCAGCCAAGAAGCGGGAGTTCGCGATGAGCAGTTCTTC
CASSQEAGVRDEQFF
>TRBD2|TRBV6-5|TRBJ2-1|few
TGTGCCAGCAGTTACGGCGGACTAGCGGGAGAGCAGTTCTTC
CASSYGGLAGEQFF
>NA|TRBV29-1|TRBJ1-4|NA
TGCAGCGTCCTGGGGTGGGGCCATCGTGAAAAACTGTTTTTT
CSVLGWGHREKLFF
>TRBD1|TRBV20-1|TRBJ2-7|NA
TGCAGTGCTAGAGATCGCAGGGGGCTGACCTACGAGCAGTACTTC
CSARDRRGLTYEQYF
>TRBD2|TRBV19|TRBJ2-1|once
TGTGCCAGTAGCCGTAGCGGGAGGGCCCAAGAGCAGTTCTTC
CASSRSGRAQEQFF
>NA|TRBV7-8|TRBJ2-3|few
TGTGCCAGCACCCATATATACACAGATACGCAGTATTTT
CASTHIYTDTQYF
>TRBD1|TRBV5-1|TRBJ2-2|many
TGCGCCAGTTCTCCGAGGGGGCCAAACACCGGGGAGCTGTTTTTT
CASSPRGPNTGELFF
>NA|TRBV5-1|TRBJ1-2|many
TGTGCCAGCAGCTTAGAGGGGGATGGCTACACCTTC
CASSLEGDGYTF
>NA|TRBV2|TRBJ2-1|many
TGTGCCAGCAGTGTACTGAGCTCCTACAATGAGCAGTTCTTC
CASSVLSSYNEQFF
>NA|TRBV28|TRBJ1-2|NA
TGTGCCAGCAGAAGACAGACGTCCGTCTATGGCTGCACCTTC
CASRRQTSVYGCTF
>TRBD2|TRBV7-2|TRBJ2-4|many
TGTGCCAGCAGCTTGGAAGCGGGATTAGCCAAAAACATTCAGTACTTC
CASSLEAGLAKNIQYF
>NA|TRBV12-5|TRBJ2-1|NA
TGTGCTAGTGGTTTCTCCCTCCAGCCTTACAATGAGCAGTTCTTC
CASGFSLQPYNEQFF
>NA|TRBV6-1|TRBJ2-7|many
TGTGCCAGCAGTGGTTGGGAAGGCGAGCAGTACTTC
CASSGWEGEQYF
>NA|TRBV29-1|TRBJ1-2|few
TGCAGCGTTGTAGTAGCCTATGGCTACACCTTC
CSVVVAYGYTF
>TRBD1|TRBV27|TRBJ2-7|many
TGTGCCAGCAGTTTTGGACAGGGGAATGGCAAGCAGTACTTC
CASSFGQGNGKQYF
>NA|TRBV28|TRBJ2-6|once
TGTGCCAGCAGTTTCCTAGGTCCTAGTGGGGCCAACGTCCCGACTTTC
CASSFLGPSGANVPTF
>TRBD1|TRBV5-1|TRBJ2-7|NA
TGCGCCAGCAGCCCGCGGACAGGAGTGCAATCCGAGCAGTACTTC
CASSPRTGVQSEQYF
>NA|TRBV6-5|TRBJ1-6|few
TGTGCCAGCAGTTACTGGAGGGGTTCACCCCTCCACTTT
CASSYWRGSPLHF
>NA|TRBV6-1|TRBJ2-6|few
TGTGCCAGCAGTGATAACCGGTTGGCTGGGGCCAACGTCCTGACTTTC
CASSDNRLAGANVLTF
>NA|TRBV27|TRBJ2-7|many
TGTGCCAGCAGTTTATCGTATGACGCGTTGACCTACGAGCAGTACTTC
CASSLSYDALTYEQYF
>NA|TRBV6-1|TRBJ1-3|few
TGTGCCAGCATGCGGACCGCCACTGGAAACACCATATATTTT
CASMRTATGNTIYF
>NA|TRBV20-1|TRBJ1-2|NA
TGCAGTGCTAGAACGCAGGGGAGTTCGGGCTACACCTTC
CSARTQGSSGYTF
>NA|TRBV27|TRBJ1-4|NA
TGTGCCAGCAGTTTTAGCAGGGTCGATGAAAAACTGTTTTTT
CASSFSRVDEKLFF
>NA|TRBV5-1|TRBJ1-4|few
TGCGCCAGCAGCGCTGACCCTTCCTCCGAAAAACTGTTTTTT
CASSADPSSEKLFF
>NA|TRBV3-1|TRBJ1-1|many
TGTGCCAGCAGCCAAAGGACAGCCATGAACACTGAAGCTTTCTTT
CASSQRTAMNTEAFF
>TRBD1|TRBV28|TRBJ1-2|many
TGTGCCAGCAGGACAGGGTCTGGCTACACCTTC
CASRTGSGYTF
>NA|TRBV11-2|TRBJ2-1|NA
TGTGCCAGCAGCCCCCGACAGGTTTTACACCCCGAGCAGTTCTTC
CASSPRQVLHPEQFF
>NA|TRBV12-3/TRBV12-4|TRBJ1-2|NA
TGTGCCAGCAGTTTAGCGCGGGACGGCTATGGCTACACCTTC
CASSLARDGYGYTF